The 28 T cell receptor beta chains presented below share a single source sample, sequenced in a study of T cell changes during pregnancy in multiple sclerosis. Sequencing used immunoSEQ multiplex PCR; TCRdb keeps in-frame clones, though not all of them. The sample holds approximately 44,000 clones, over 90% seen once. The sample consisted of CD8+ T cells from peripheral blood mononuclear cells, taken in the third trimester of pregnancy. The receptors here all came from a female donor with multiple sclerosis, enrolled in a pregnancy study.

The chain uses TRBV27 and TRBJ2-5; 8 bases agree with TRBD1. V dropped 4 bases and J dropped 1; count of bases not matched to a gene: 2. The CDR3 has 14 residues. Germline CDR1 MNHEY, CDR2 SMNVEV (reference sequence). CDR3 in amino acids: CASSSGQGQETQYF. CDR3 DNA sequence: TGTGCCAGCAGTTCTGGACAGGGCCAAGAGACCCAGTACTTC.

This rearrangement joins TRBV7-8 to TRBJ2-7; TRBD2 agrees at 7 bases. V dropped 2 bases and J dropped 1; count of bases not matched to a gene: 5. Germline CDR1 and CDR2: SGHVS and FQNEAQ. This CDR3 is built from 15 residues. The CDR3 sequence is CASSLSGLGSYEQYF. Written as DNA, the CDR3 is TGTGCCAGCAGCTTATCCGGACTAGGATCCTACGAGCAGTACTTC. Drawing the rest from reference TRBV7-8 and TRBJ2-7, the complete variable domain is GAGVSQSPRYKVAKRGQDVALRCDPISGHVSLFWYQQALGQGPEFLTYFQNEAQLDKSGLPSDRFFAERPEGSVSTLKIQRTQQEDSAVYLCASSLSGLGSYEQYFGPGTRLTVT.

This rearrangement joins TRBV7-9 to TRBJ2-2, with TRBD2 matching over 13 bases. The V segment lost 6 bases and the J segment 2 bases; nucleotides outside the gene matches: 6. The CDR3 extends over 17 amino acids. Germline CDR1 and CDR2: SEHNR and FQNEAQ (reference sequence). CDR3 nucleotide sequence: TGTGCCAGCAGTTACGGACTAGCGGGAGTAAACACCGGGGAGCTGTTTTTT. This translates into CASSYGLAGVNTGELFF.

The chain has TRBV7-8 and TRBJ2-7; 7 nucleotides agree with TRBD1. The V segment lost 3 bases and the J segment 2 bases; nucleotides outside the gene matches: 7. CDR1 and CDR2 from the germline V gene are SGHVS and FQNEAQ. This CDR3 spans 15 amino acids. CDR3 sequence (DNA): TGTGCCAGCAGCTTCCCAACCGACAGGGCCTACGAGCAGTACTTC. This codes for CASSFPTDRAYEQYF.

This sequence joins TRBV6-4 and TRBJ2-1; 10 bases agree with TRBD2. Per the germline V gene, CDR1 is MRHNA and CDR2 is SNTAGT. The CDR3 runs to 15 residues. The junction had 10 bases not matched to a gene; V was cut back by 6 bases and J by 8 bases. The CDR3 reads CASSATSGKGDEQFF. CDR3 DNA: TGTGCCAGCAGCGCAACTAGCGGGAAGGGCGATGAGCAGTTCTTC.

V gene TRBV19 combines with J gene TRBJ2-1, with 15 bases that match TRBD2. There are 15 residues in the CDR3. With 9 bases clipped from V and 3 bases from J, the junction kept 3 bases outside the gene matches. Germline-derived CDR1 and CDR2 are LNHDA and SQIVND (reference sequence). The CDR3 loop is CASTGLAGGYNEQFF. CDR3 nucleotide sequence: TGTGCCAGCACGGGACTAGCGGGAGGCTACAATGAGCAGTTCTTC.

The chain carries TRBV19 and TRBJ2-4; D call uncertain. The CDR3 covers 11 residues. Germline assignment: CDR1 LNHDA and CDR2 SQIVND (reference sequence). Trimming shortened V by 3 bases and J by 8 bases, and 5 bases separated the two germline ends. The CDR3 nucleotides read TGTGCCAGTAGTATCCGGGACATTCAGTACTTC. This translates into CASSIRDIQYF.

V and J are TRBV2 and TRBJ2-5; TRBD1 matches at 9 bases. This CDR3 spans 15 amino acids. Losses at the gene ends were 3 bases for V and 5 bases for J; bases not matched to a gene: 7. Looked up from germline, CDR1 is SNHLY and CDR2 is FYNNEI. Written as DNA, the CDR3 is TGTGCCAGCAGTGAGAATCCCGGGACAGGGGAGACCCAGTACTTC. Translated, it gives CASSENPGTGETQYF.

V gene TRBV11-2 combines with J gene TRBJ2-7; 9 bases align to TRBD1. Per germline, CDR1 SGHAT and CDR2 FQNNGV. V shed 4 bases and J 5 bases; nucleotides not matched to a gene: 3. The CDR3 has 13 amino acids. CDR3 sequence (DNA): TGTGCCAGCAGCTCTTGGACAGGGGACGAGCAGTACTTC. It codes for CASSSWTGDEQYF.

V usage is TRBV11-2 and J usage is TRBJ2-1; 11 positions match TRBD2. V dropped 5 bases and J dropped 1; count of bases not matched to a gene: 10. Germline assignment: CDR1 SGHAT and CDR2 FQNNGV. The CDR3 runs to 18 residues. This CDR3 reads CASSGWTSGPSSYNEQFF. In DNA, the CDR3 is TGTGCCAGCAGCGGGTGGACTAGCGGGCCATCTTCCTACAATGAGCAGTTCTTC.

The rearrangement joins TRBV5-1 to TRBJ1-1, with D hard to call. This CDR3 comprises 14 residues. Germline V CDR1 and CDR2: SGHRS, YFSETQ. Trimming removed 4 bases from V and 4 bases from J, with 14 bases in between. This CDR3 is CASSDFREGTEAFF. For the CDR3, the DNA is TGCGCCAGCAGCGATTTTAGGGAGGGCACTGAAGCTTTCTTT.

This sequence joins TRBV9 and TRBJ2-1; 8 positions agree with TRBD1. The germline V gene encodes CDR1 SGDLS and CDR2 YYNGEE. The CDR3 extends over 14 amino acids. V shed 3 bases, J shed 3 bases, and the junction held 2 bases outside the gene matches. The CDR3 region has the DNA TGTGCCAGCAGCGCACAGGGGGGCTACAATGAGCAGTTCTTC. Translating gives CASSAQGGYNEQFF.

The chain couples TRBV9 to TRBJ2-5; 9 bases line up with TRBD2. Germline V gives CDR1 SGDLS, CDR2 YYNGEE. This CDR3 is built from 15 residues. The V gene end was trimmed by 0 bases and the J gene end by 4 bases; junction bases not matched to a gene: 4. The CDR3 sequence is CASSVGGGASETQYF. The CDR3 coding sequence is TGTGCCAGCAGCGTAGGCGGGGGGGCCTCAGAGACCCAGTACTTC.

The rearrangement joins TRBV12-5 to TRBJ1-3, with D possibly being TRBD1 (5 bases). The germline CDR1 and CDR2 sequences are LGHNT and FRNRAP. The CDR3 runs to 13 residues. Trimming stripped 7 bases from V and 4 bases from J, with 11 bases between. The CDR3 loop reads CASAPGGGNTIYF. The CDR3 nucleotides read TGTGCTAGTGCCCCCGGGGGGGGAAACACCATATATTTT.

The chain couples TRBV27 to TRBJ2-2, with TRBD2 matching over 9 bases. This CDR3 has 14 amino acids. Germline lookup yields CDR1 MNHEY and CDR2 SMNVEV (reference sequence). Trimming took 6 bases from V and 6 from J; bases not matched to a gene: 5. The CDR3 bases are TGTGCCAGCAGCCCATTAGCGGGAGCCGGGGAGCTGTTTTTT. Protein sequence: CASSPLAGAGELFF.

This clone has only a few counts. The J gene is TRBJ2-4, the V gene TRBV11-1, with D possibly matching TRBD2 (5 bases). CDR1 is SGHAT, CDR2 FQDESV, per germline (reference sequence). Trimming took 6 bases from V and 5 from J, leaving 11 bases between them. This CDR3 region has 13 residues. The CDR3 sequence is CASRLTTENIQYF. The CDR3 nucleotides are TGTGCCAGCAGACTGACTACCGAAAACATTCAGTACTTC.

The chain combines TRBV11-1 with TRBJ2-5, with D unresolved. The CDR3 runs 13 residues. The V gene lost 5 bases and the J gene lost 0 bases, with 7 bases spanning the gap. The V gene's germline CDR1 is SGHAT and CDR2 FQDESV (reference sequence). CDR3 loop: CASSLRNQETQYF. The CDR3 region has the DNA TGTGCCAGCAGCCTCAGAAACCAAGAGACCCAGTACTTC. Using reference TRBV11-1 and TRBJ2-5 for the parts outside the CDR3, the full variable domain is EAEVAQSPRYKITEKSQAVAFWCDPISGHATLYWYRQILGQGPELLVQFQDESVVDDSQLPKDRFSAERLKGVDSTLKIQPAELGDSAMYLCASSLRNQETQYFGPGTRLLVL.

This chain joins TRBV28 and TRBJ2-1; TRBD2 matches at 7 bases. The CDR3 has 15 residues. Germline V gives CDR1 MDHEN, CDR2 SYDVKM. Trimming cost V 4 bases and J 5 bases; bases outside gene matches: 8. In nucleotides, the CDR3 is TGTGCCAGCAGTTCACTAGCGACGTTAAACAATGAGCAGTTCTTC. It translates to CASSSLATLNNEQFF.

The chain joins TRBV2 to TRBJ2-3; D gene unclear. The V gene's germline CDR1 is SNHLY and CDR2 FYNNEI. This CDR3 has 14 amino acids. Trimming took off 1 base at V and 7 bases at J, with 12 bases between the two ends. The CDR3 loop is CASSEDSFGNTQYF. The DNA for the CDR3 is TGTGCCAGCAGTGAAGACAGCTTTGGAAATACGCAGTATTTT. Based on the CDR3 plus reference TRBV2 and TRBJ2-3, the full variable domain is EPEVTQTPSHQVTQMGQEVILRCVPISNHLYFYWYRQILGQKVEFLVSFYNNEISEKSEIFDDQFSVERPDGSNFTLKIRSTKLEDSAMYFCASSEDSFGNTQYFGPGTRLTVL.

The J gene is TRBJ1-2, the V gene TRBV4-1; D might be TRBD1 (6 bases). Trimming took 0 bases from V and 8 from J, leaving 16 bases between them. This CDR3 spans 15 amino acids. In germline, CDR1 is MGHRA, CDR2 YSYEKL. The CDR3 DNA follows: TGCGCCAGCAGCCAAGATGATGCGGGGGCGGCGGGCTACACCTTC. It is translated as CASSQDDAGAAGYTF.

This chain links TRBV7-8 with TRBJ2-7; possibly TRBD1 for D (6 bases). Germline V CDR1 and CDR2: SGHVS, FQNEAQ. CDR3 length equals 14 residues. V lost 4 bases and J lost 3, with 13 bases in between. DNA for the CDR3: TGTGCCAGCAGCTACAGGGTTCAGCTCTACGAGCAGTACTTC. Protein product: CASSYRVQLYEQYF.

The chain employs TRBV18 and TRBJ2-4, with a possible D match to TRBD1 (6 bases). Germline V CDR1 and CDR2: KGHSH, LQKENI. The CDR3 is made up of 17 amino acids. V was trimmed by 6 bases and J by 0 bases, leaving 18 bases between them. This CDR3 reads CASSRRQDRLAKNIQYF. CDR3 coding DNA: TGTGCCAGCTCTCGACGACAGGATAGACTAGCCAAAAACATTCAGTACTTC.

The chain is built from TRBV13 and TRBJ2-5; D might be TRBD2 (6 bases). Looked up from germline, CDR1 is PRHDT and CDR2 is FYEKMQ (reference sequence). The CDR3 covers 18 residues. Trimming removed 4 bases from V and 4 bases from J, with 25 bases in between. CDR3 in amino acids: CASSSPTLFDQGLETQYF. The CDR3 region has the DNA TGTGCCAGCAGCTCGCCTACTCTTTTTGACCAGGGACTAGAGACCCAGTACTTC.

The V gene is TRBV27, the J gene TRBJ2-3; D may be TRBD2 (5 bases). The CDR3 is 15 residues long. V dropped 0 bases and J dropped 5 bases, with 12 bases sitting between them. The V gene's germline CDR1 is MNHEY and CDR2 SMNVEV (reference sequence). The CDR3 bases are TGTGCCAGCAGTTTATCGACCTCCGGAGGAGATACGCAGTATTTT. It translates to CASSLSTSGGDTQYF.

V usage is TRBV28 and J usage is TRBJ2-7; D is possibly TRBD2 (5 bases). This CDR3 region has 13 residues. Trimming took off 6 bases at V and 2 bases at J, with 11 bases between the two ends. Germline V CDR1 and CDR2: MDHEN, SYDVKM. The CDR3 nucleotides read TGTGCCAGCAGCTCCGGGATTACCTACGAGCAGTACTTC. It codes for CASSSGITYEQYF.

Here the CDR3 reads CASSGQGYTEAFF. CDR3 DNA sequence: TGTGCCAGCAGCGGACAGGGGTACACTGAAGCTTTCTTT. The J gene is TRBJ1-1, the V gene TRBV2, with 9 bases that match TRBD1. This CDR3 has 13 residues. From germline, CDR1 is SNHLY and CDR2 FYNNEI. The V segment lost 6 bases and the J segment 3 bases; nucleotides outside the gene matches: 2.

The chain employs TRBV29-1 and TRBJ2-7; 13 bases line up with TRBD2. V lost 1 base, J lost 2 bases, and 2 bases stayed unmatched. Germline values: CDR1 SQVTM, CDR2 ANQGSEA. CDR3 length: 15 amino acids. The CDR3 protein is CSVEAGLAGAYEQYF. As DNA, the CDR3 is TGCAGCGTTGAAGCCGGACTAGCGGGAGCCTACGAGCAGTACTTC.

This chain connects TRBV7-8 to TRBJ2-7; a possible D gene is TRBD2 (7 bases). Trimming took off 2 bases at V and 1 base at J, with 18 bases between the two ends. The germline V gene has CDR1 SGHVS and CDR2 FQNEAQ. The CDR3 contains 17 residues. CDR3: CASSLRGGASESYEQYF. The DNA of the CDR3 is TGTGCCAGCAGCTTAAGGGGGGGAGCTAGCGAATCCTACGAGCAGTACTTC.